The rows below give T cell receptor beta chains drawn from one sample of a study of regulatory T cells in long-lasting Graves disease. TCRdb redid the calling of the multiplex PCR reads with MiXCR, one entry per CDR3 protein. Of roughly 380,000 distinct CDR3 sequences listed, around 15% were seen once; the top ten hold approximately 22%. The material sequenced was peripheral blood mononuclear cells (PBMCs), taken at new diagnosis, from a patient treated with antithyroid drugs. Receptor source: a female donor with Graves disease. The CDR3 runs from the conserved cysteine through the conserved F or W. A D gene is named only where the DNA matches it firmly.

>TRBJ2-1|.|TRBV6-1
CASGDLDRDWNEQFF
>TRBJ1-5|.|TRBV6-1
CASESTAFNQPQHF
>TRBJ2-2|.|TRBV5-5
CASSLYETVTGELFF
>TRBJ2-7|.|TRBV28
CASSPITSYEQYF
>TRBJ1-2|.|TRBV24-1
CATSVAGANYGYTF
>TRBJ1-2|.|TRBV12-3/TRBV12-4
CASSLLTQEGYTF
>TRBJ1-4|.|TRBV20-1
CSAIDRSANEKLFF
>TRBJ2-7|TRBD2|TRBV7-2
CASSLVMLAGGTYEQYF
>TRBJ2-3|TRBD2|TRBV28
CSSSPWTSGPAVVDTQYF
>TRBJ1-2|.|TRBV6-2/TRBV6-3
CASSQRDNPNYGYTF
>TRBJ1-2|.|TRBV7-2
CASSRLGGNYGYTF
>TRBJ2-3|TRBD2|TRBV29-1
CSVFVRTSGSADTQYF
>TRBJ2-5|TRBD2|TRBV4-1
CASSQDPGLAGGRAETQYF
>TRBJ2-3|.|TRBV7-7
CATGLMGADTDTQYF
>TRBJ2-1|TRBD2|TRBV7-9
CASSLEGWTSGRSYNEQFF
>TRBJ1-1|.|TRBV9
CASSVGGGAGTEAFF
>TRBJ2-7|TRBD1|TRBV27
CASSLTPGQGTIFYEQYF
>TRBJ1-3|.|TRBV10-3
CAISESSNSGNTIYF
>TRBJ2-5|.|TRBV6-2/TRBV6-3
CASSAGLETQYF
>TRBJ1-5|.|TRBV12-3/TRBV12-4
CASSLRKGQANQPQHF
>TRBJ2-1|.|TRBV5-1
CASGLGNEQFF
>TRBJ1-2|.|TRBV19
CASSIGGTAFGYTF
>TRBJ1-5|TRBD1|TRBV12-5
CASGGGTGDNSNQPQHF
>TRBJ2-7|TRBD1|TRBV7-9
CASSSHPDRGSYEQYF
>TRBJ2-1|TRBD1|TRBV3-1
CVSSLIAAGQGVFEQFF
>TRBJ2-1|.|TRBV20-1
CSARLFNEQFF
>TRBJ2-3|TRBD2|TRBV4-3
CASSQVAGDTDTQYF
>TRBJ1-2|TRBD1|TRBV29-1
CSVDTGQFYGYTF
>TRBJ2-7|.|TRBV27
CASSLYNPTGPYEQYF
>TRBJ2-1|TRBD1|TRBV20-1
CSARARTGHSYNEQFF
>TRBJ2-1|TRBD1|TRBV2
CASSWTGELGDYNEQFF
>TRBJ2-3|TRBD2|TRBV28
CASSLASGSGSADTQYF
>TRBJ2-3|.|TRBV5-1
CASGGASTDTQYF
>TRBJ2-1|.|TRBV12-5
CASGLQSDEQFF
>TRBJ2-1|.|TRBV19
CASSIGGNSYNEQFF
>TRBJ2-2|TRBD1|TRBV5-6
CASSRMTGIAGELFF
>TRBJ1-2|.|TRBV7-9
CASSLTSGRPKNYGYTF
>TRBJ2-3|.|TRBV11-2
CASSSRWGSTDTQYF
>TRBJ2-7|TRBD2|TRBV20-1
CSAGPGLAGGPQGEQYF
>TRBJ2-3|.|TRBV27
CASSRDWASTDTQYF
>.|.|TRBV7-9
CASSLEYYEQYF